This TCR beta chain was sequenced during a study of beta chain features in type 1 diabetes. Reverse transcription of all isolated RNA meant that expressed TCRB transcripts were sequenced. Survey-depth immunoSEQ sequencing was used for stem cell-like memory T cells. Measured with immunoSEQ multiplex PCR; TCRdb has only the in-frame clones, and not every one. Of 10,000 to 15,000 clones listed, 35% to 55% are singletons. CDR3 length: 13 residues. Germline V gene data show CDR1 as GTSNPN and CDR2 as SVGIG (reference sequence). V lost 3 bases and J lost 1; bases outside the gene matches: 1. The receptor comes from a man between 18 and 35 years old in good health. J is TRBJ2-5 and V is TRBV30, with 8 bases identical to TRBD1. The sample taken for sequencing was stem cell memory CD4+ T cells from blood. CDR3 sequence reads: CAWRGTGQETQYF. CDR3 sequence (DNA): TGTGCCTGGAGAGGGACAGGCCAAGAGACCCAGTACTTC.